This section outlines one TCR beta chain sequence together with its context. The record originates from a study of blood T cell repertoires in COVID-19. Study-wide background: Samples taken during acute and convalescent COVID-19 were collected in the United States, Italy and Spain. The analysed material was cDNA or gDNA that came from T cells, B-cell-depleted T cells, or PBMCs.

In the authors' workflow: Reference gene primer amplification yielded estimated nucleated cell counts. The repertoire was sequenced with immunoSEQ multiplex PCR; TCRdb's copy has only in-frame clones and lacks some. The DNA gave D and trimming, while V, J and clone size come from that table. This sample has approximately 75,000 clones, with about 74% found just once. Sequencing input: peripheral blood. The receptor was derived from a human donor with acute or convalescent COVID-19. The donor label of this sample is uncertain.

CDR3 protein: CASSLGGGHLETQYF. CDR3 in DNA: TGTGCCAGCAGCTTGGGCGGGGGCCATCTGGAGACCCAGTACTTC. V is TRBV7-2 and J is TRBJ2-5, with a possible D match to TRBD2 (7 bases). Trimming cost V 3 bases and J 5 bases, with 16 bases left between them. CDR1 and CDR2 from the germline V gene are SGHTA and FQGNSA. The length of the CDR3 is 15 residues.